This T cell receptor (beta chain) stems from a study of T cell repertoires in cytomegalovirus infection. Study summary: A matching HLA type, together with CMV infection, was signaled by public TCR beta signatures. Whole-study findings and limits: Frequencies of public TCR beta families were cumulated, and this identified carriers of CMV plus the relevant HLA. The study found HLA-C-restricted CMV-specific TCR beta clonotypes dominating the ex vivo response.

In TCRdb, the reads were re-called with MiXCR into one record per CDR3 protein. In the table there are about 890,000 distinct CDR3 sequences, roughly a third of which are singletons. Many counts were recorded for this clonotype. The target antigen is unknown. CDR3 length: 15 amino acids. Germline lookup yields CDR1 MNHEY and CDR2 SVGAGI. The V segment lost 10 bases and the J segment 3 bases; nucleotides outside the gene matches: 12. The TCR sequence derives from a human donor in good health (CMV status not recorded). Some clones in this sample may be carry-over from other donors' samples. The rearrangement joins TRBV6-5 to TRBJ2-3, with TRBD2 identical over 8 bases. The specimen was cultured CD8+ T cells from PBMCs, collected from culture after CMV antigen stimulation. This CDR3 reads CATKERTSRTDTQYF. The CDR3 DNA reads TGTGCCACCAAAGAAAGGACTAGCCGGACAGATACGCAGTATTTT.